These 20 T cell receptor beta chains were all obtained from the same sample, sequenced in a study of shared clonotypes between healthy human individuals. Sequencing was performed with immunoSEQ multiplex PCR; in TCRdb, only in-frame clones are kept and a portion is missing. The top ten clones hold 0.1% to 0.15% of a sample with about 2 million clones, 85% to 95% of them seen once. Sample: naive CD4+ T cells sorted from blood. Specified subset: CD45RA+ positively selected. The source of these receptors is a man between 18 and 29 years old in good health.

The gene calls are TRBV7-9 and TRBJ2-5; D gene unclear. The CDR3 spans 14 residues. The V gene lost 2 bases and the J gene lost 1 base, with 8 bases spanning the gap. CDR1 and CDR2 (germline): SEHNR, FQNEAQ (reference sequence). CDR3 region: CASSLRLVQETQYF. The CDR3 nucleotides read TGTGCCAGCAGCTTACGGCTAGTCCAAGAGACCCAGTACTTC. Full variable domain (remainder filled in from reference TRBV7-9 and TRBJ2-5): DTGVSQNPRHKITKRGQNVTFRCDPISEHNRLYWYRQTLGQGPEFLTYFQNEAQLEKSRLLSDRFSAERPKGSFSTLEIQRTEQGDSAMYLCASSLRLVQETQYFGPGTRLLVL.

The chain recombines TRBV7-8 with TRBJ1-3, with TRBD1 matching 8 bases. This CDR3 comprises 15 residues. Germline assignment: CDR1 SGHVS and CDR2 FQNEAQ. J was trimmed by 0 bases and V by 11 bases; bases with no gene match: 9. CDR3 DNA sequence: TGTGCCGCAGCAGGGGACAGGCTCTCTGGAAACACCATATATTTT. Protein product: CAAAGDRLSGNTIYF.

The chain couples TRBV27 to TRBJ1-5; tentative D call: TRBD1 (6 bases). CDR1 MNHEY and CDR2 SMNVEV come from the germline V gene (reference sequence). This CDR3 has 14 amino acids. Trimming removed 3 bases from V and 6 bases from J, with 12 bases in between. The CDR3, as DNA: TGTGCCAGCAGTTTTACGGGGGCACGTCAGCCCCAGCATTTT. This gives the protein CASSFTGARQPQHF.

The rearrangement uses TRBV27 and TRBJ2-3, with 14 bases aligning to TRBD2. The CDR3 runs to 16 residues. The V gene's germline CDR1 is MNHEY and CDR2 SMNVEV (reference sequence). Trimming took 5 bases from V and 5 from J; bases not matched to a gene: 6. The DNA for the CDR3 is TGTGCCAGCAGTCTTGGACTAGCGGGGGGATTAGATACGCAGTATTTT. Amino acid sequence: CASSLGLAGGLDTQYF.

The CDR3 is CASSRTLGETQYF. CDR3 in DNA: TGTGCCAGCAGTCGTACACTGGGGGAGACCCAGTACTTC. The chain joins TRBV27 to TRBJ2-5; D uncertain. Germline V gene sequence: CDR1 MNHEY, CDR2 SMNVEV (reference sequence). CDR3 length: 13 residues. V lost 5 bases to trimming and J lost 5 bases, with 12 bases between them.

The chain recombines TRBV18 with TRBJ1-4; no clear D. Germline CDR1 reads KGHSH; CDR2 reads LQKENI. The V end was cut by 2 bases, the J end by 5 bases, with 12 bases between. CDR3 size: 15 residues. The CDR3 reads CASSPTITSNEKLFF. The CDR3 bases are TGTGCCAGCTCACCAACAATTACCAGCAATGAAAAACTGTTTTTT.

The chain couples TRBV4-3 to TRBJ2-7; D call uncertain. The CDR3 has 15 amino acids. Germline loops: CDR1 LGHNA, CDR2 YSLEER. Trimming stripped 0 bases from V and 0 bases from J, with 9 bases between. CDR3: CASSQETLSSYEQYF. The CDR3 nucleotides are TGCGCCAGCAGCCAAGAAACACTAAGCTCCTACGAGCAGTACTTC.

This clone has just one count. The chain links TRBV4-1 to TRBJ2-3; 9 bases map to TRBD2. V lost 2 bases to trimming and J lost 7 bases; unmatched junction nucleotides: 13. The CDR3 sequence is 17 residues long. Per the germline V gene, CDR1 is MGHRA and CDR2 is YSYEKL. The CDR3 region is CASSQNPGGGAVYTQYF. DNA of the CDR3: TGCGCCAGCAGCCAAAACCCGGGCGGGGGGGCCGTTTATACGCAGTATTTT.

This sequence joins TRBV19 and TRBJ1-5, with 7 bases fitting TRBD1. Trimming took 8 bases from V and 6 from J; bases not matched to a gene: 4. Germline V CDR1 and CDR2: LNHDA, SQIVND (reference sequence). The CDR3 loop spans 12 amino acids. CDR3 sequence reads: CASQGVGQPQHF. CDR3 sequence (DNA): TGTGCCAGTCAGGGGGTAGGTCAGCCCCAGCATTTT.

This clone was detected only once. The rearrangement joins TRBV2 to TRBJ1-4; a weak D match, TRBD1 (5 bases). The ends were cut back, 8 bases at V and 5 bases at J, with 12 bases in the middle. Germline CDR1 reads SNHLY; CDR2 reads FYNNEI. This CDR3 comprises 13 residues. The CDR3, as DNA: TGTGCCAGCTGGAGCCAGGGCAATGAAAAACTGTTTTTT. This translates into CASWSQGNEKLFF.

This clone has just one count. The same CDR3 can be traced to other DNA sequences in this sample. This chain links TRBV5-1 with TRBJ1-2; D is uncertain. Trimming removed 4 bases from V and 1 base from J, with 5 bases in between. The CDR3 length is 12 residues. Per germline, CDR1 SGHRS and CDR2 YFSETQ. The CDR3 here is CASSEDNYGYTF. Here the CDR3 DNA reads TGCGCCAGCAGCGAAGATAACTATGGCTACACCTTC.

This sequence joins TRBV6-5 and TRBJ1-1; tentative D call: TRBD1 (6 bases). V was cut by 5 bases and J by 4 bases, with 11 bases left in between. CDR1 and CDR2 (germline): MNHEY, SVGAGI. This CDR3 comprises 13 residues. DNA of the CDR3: TGTGCCAGCAGTCGTGCGGGGGCCACTGAAGCTTTCTTT. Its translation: CASSRAGATEAFF.

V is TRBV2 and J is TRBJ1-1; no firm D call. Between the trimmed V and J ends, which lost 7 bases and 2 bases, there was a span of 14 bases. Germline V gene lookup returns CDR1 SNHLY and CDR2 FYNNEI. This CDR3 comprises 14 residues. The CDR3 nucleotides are TGTGCCAGCACGGTGAGGGAAGGCAACACTGAAGCTTTCTTT. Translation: CASTVREGNTEAFF.

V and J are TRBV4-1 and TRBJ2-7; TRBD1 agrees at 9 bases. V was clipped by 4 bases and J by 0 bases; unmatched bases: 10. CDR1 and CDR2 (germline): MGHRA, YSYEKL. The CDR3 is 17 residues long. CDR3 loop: CASSLVGGTGTSYEQYF. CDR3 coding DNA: TGCGCCAGCAGCCTCGTGGGTGGGACAGGGACCTCCTACGAGCAGTACTTC.

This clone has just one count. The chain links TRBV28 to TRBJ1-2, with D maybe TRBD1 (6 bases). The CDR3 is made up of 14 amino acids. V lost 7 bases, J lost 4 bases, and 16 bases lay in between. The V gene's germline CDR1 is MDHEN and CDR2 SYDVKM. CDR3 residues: CASTNRDLIYGYTF. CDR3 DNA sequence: TGTGCCAGCACTAACAGGGATCTGATCTATGGCTACACCTTC.

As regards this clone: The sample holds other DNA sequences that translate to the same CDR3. CDR3 protein: CASSGRSGNTIYF. In DNA, the CDR3 is TGTGCCAGCAGCGGGAGGTCTGGAAACACCATATATTTT. This chain uses TRBV7-2 with TRBJ1-3; no definite D call. V shed 5 bases and J shed 1 base, with 6 bases lying between them. Germline values: CDR1 SGHTA, CDR2 FQGNSA. CDR3 length: 13 residues.

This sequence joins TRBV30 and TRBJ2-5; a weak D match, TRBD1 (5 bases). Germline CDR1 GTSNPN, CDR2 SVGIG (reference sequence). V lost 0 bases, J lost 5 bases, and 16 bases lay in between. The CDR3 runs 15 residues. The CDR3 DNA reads TGTGCCTGGAGTGTATCCCAGGGATGGAAGGAGACCCAGTACTTC. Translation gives CAWSVSQGWKETQYF.

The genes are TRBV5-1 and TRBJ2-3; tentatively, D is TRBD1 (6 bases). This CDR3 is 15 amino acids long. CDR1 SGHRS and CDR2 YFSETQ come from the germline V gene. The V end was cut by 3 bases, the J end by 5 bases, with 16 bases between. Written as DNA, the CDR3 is TGCGCCAGCAGCTCGGGACAAAGTAATAGAGATACGCAGTATTTT. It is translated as CASSSGQSNRDTQYF.

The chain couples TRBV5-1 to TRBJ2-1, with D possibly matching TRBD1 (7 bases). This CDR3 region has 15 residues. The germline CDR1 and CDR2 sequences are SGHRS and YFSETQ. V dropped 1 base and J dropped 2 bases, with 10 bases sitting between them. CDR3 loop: CASSLPGGPYNEQFF. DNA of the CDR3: TGCGCCAGCAGCTTGCCAGGGGGGCCCTACAATGAGCAGTTCTTC.

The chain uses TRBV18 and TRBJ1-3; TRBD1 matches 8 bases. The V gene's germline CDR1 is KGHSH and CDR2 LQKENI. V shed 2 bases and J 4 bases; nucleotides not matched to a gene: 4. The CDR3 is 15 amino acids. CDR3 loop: CASSPSRTGGNTIYF. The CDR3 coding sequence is TGTGCCAGCTCACCATCAAGGACAGGGGGAAACACCATATATTTT. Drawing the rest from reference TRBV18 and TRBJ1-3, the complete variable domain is NAGVMQNPRHLVRRRGQEARLRCSPMKGHSHVYWYRQLPEEGLKFMVYLQKENIIDESGMPKERFSAEFPKEGPSILRIQQVVRGDSAAYFCASSPSRTGGNTIYFGEGSWLTVV.